These 23 T cell receptor beta chains were sequenced from one sample in a study of cytomegalovirus exposure and HLA in healthy donors. 60 Vbeta and 13 Jbeta primers were used in PCR. Profiling relied on immunoSEQ multiplex PCR, and the TCRdb table lists in-frame clones only, not all of them. The sample lists over 150,000 clones, 68% occurring once. Sequencing used PBMCs. The receptors originated from a man aged 45-65 years in good health and CMV-seronegative.

This sequence joins TRBV18 and TRBJ2-7; D unresolved. The length of the CDR3 is 13 residues. Germline assignment: CDR1 KGHSH and CDR2 LQKENI. With 3 bases removed from V and 7 bases from J, the gap between germline ends came to 13 bases. The CDR3 here is CASSPNTASEQYF. CDR3 DNA: TGTGCCAGCTCACCTAATACAGCCTCGGAGCAGTACTTC.

The rearrangement links TRBV28 to TRBJ1-4; 7 bases align to TRBD1. V dropped 5 bases and J dropped 5; count of bases not matched to a gene: 8. The CDR3 runs to 15 residues. Germline assignment: CDR1 MDHEN and CDR2 SYDVKM. CDR3 coding DNA: TGTGCCAGCAGTCGCAACAGGGGAAGGAATGAAAAACTGTTTTTT. Translating it yields CASSRNRGRNEKLFF. Based on the CDR3 plus reference TRBV28 and TRBJ1-4, the full variable domain is DVKVTQSSRYLVKRTGEKVFLECVQDMDHENMFWYRQDPGLGLRLIYFSYDVKMKEKGDIPEGYSVSREKKERFSLILESASTNQTSMYLCASSRNRGRNEKLFFGSGTQLSVL.

The chain joins TRBV5-5 to TRBJ2-2; TRBD2 matches 8 bases. J was trimmed by 4 bases and V by 0 bases; bases with no gene match: 2. Germline assignment: CDR1 SGHKS and CDR2 YYEKEE (reference sequence). The CDR3 contains 15 residues. The CDR3 sequence is CASSLGGGLTGELFF. Here the CDR3 DNA reads TGTGCCAGCAGCTTGGGCGGGGGGCTCACCGGGGAGCTGTTTTTT.

The chain carries TRBV7-9 and TRBJ1-2; 8 nucleotides match TRBD1. This CDR3 comprises 14 residues. Germline CDR1 and CDR2: SEHNR and FQNEAQ (reference sequence). Losses at the gene ends were 2 bases for V and 8 bases for J; bases not matched to a gene: 7. The DNA for the CDR3 is TGTGCCAGCAGCTTACTTGGGACAGGTCTGGGCTACACCTTC. As protein: CASSLLGTGLGYTF.

The chain is built from TRBV7-9 and TRBJ1-1; D is possibly TRBD1 (6 bases). Trimming cost V 7 bases and J 1 base, with 19 bases left between them. Germline V gene sequence: CDR1 SEHNR, CDR2 FQNEAQ (reference sequence). The CDR3 runs to 16 residues. The CDR3 DNA sequence: TGTGCCAGCATCACTTTAAGGACAGACTCGAACACTGAAGCTTTCTTT. Protein: CASITLRTDSNTEAFF.

The V and J genes are TRBV4-2 and TRBJ2-7; D remains ambiguous. Trimming shortened V by 1 base and J by 0 bases, and 10 bases separated the two germline ends. CDR3 size: 15 residues. CDR1 and CDR2 from the germline V gene are LGHNA and YNFKEQ. The CDR3, as DNA: TGTGCCAGCAGCCAAGGAGACTCCAGCTCCTACGAGCAGTACTTC. Its protein is CASSQGDSSSYEQYF.

This clone has only a few counts. The genes are TRBV6-6 and TRBJ1-4; 9 bases agree with TRBD1. CDR3 length: 14 residues. Trimming removed 5 bases from V and 4 bases from J; junction bases left unmatched: 2. Germline V gives CDR1 MNHNY, CDR2 SVGAGI (reference sequence). The CDR3 spells CASSRTGVNEKLFF. The CDR3 DNA is TGTGCCAGCAGTAGGACAGGGGTTAATGAAAAACTGTTTTTT.

The chain recombines TRBV9 with TRBJ1-6, with D unclear. Trimming removed 4 bases from V and 7 bases from J, with 12 bases in between. Germline values: CDR1 SGDLS, CDR2 YYNGEE. The CDR3 runs 14 residues. The CDR3 nucleotides read TGTGCCAGCAGCACCCGACTCGCCAATTCACCCCTCCACTTT. Encoded protein: CASSTRLANSPLHF.

This rearrangement joins TRBV2 to TRBJ1-2; TRBD1 agrees at 7 bases. V lost 9 bases and J lost 5; bases outside the gene matches: 12. Germline V lookup: CDR1 SNHLY, CDR2 FYNNEI. This CDR3 has 14 residues. The CDR3 reads CASKTGQVPYGYTF. As DNA, the CDR3 is TGTGCCAGTAAAACTGGACAGGTACCATATGGCTACACCTTC.

The chain links TRBV5-1 to TRBJ2-5, with TRBD2 matching 8 bases. Trimming took 0 bases from V and 5 from J; bases not matched to a gene: 6. The CDR3 is made up of 15 amino acids. Germline values: CDR1 SGHRS, CDR2 YFSETQ. Here the CDR3 reads CASSLVAGPLETQYF. The CDR3 DNA sequence: TGCGCCAGCAGCTTGGTAGCGGGGCCGTTGGAGACCCAGTACTTC.

The sample holds one count of this clone. The chain recombines TRBV5-1 with TRBJ2-4; tentatively, D is TRBD1 (6 bases). The V and J ends lost 0 bases and 1 base respectively, with 8 bases between them. This CDR3 region has 15 residues. Germline lookup yields CDR1 SGHRS and CDR2 YFSETQ. CDR3 protein: CASSLVQGAKNIQYF. As DNA, the CDR3 is TGCGCCAGCAGCTTGGTCCAGGGGGCCAAAAACATTCAGTACTTC.

This clone was counted only a few times. The rearrangement links TRBV4-3 to TRBJ1-6; 9 bases are a match to TRBD1. The CDR3 contains 15 residues. Germline V gene lookup returns CDR1 LGHNA and CDR2 YSLEER. With V trimmed by 5 bases and J by 7 bases, 6 bases remained unmatched. The CDR3 sequence: CASSSRQGGNSPLHF. Here the CDR3 DNA reads TGCGCCAGCAGCTCTAGACAGGGGGGAAATTCACCCCTCCACTTT.

The V gene is TRBV4-3, the J gene TRBJ2-5; D is uncertain. The last part of the DNA fits TRBJ2-7 better; the J call may be wrong. This CDR3 region has 15 residues. Germline V lookup: CDR1 LGHNA, CDR2 YSLEER. For the CDR3, the DNA is TGCGCCAGCAGCCAAGAGCTAGGAACCTCCTACGAGCAGTACTTC. It translates to CASSQELGTSYEQYF.

The J gene is TRBJ2-3, the V gene TRBV4-2; 11 bases are shared with TRBD1. Germline V gene lookup returns CDR1 LGHNA and CDR2 YNFKEQ. Trimming took 3 bases from V and 5 from J; bases not matched to a gene: 13. The CDR3 extends over 18 amino acids. CDR3 bases: TGTGCCAGCAGCCAGATGGCGATCGGGACAGGGGGTCAAGATACGCAGTATTTT. Translation gives CASSQMAIGTGGQDTQYF.

The chain couples TRBV29-1 to TRBJ2-5, with TRBD1 identical over 10 bases. The CDR3 is 16 residues long. CDR1 and CDR2 (germline): SQVTM, ANQGSEA. V gave up 4 bases and J gave up 2 bases; unmatched junction bases: 10. This chain's CDR3 is CSVGGDRGGLQETQYF. CDR3 sequence (DNA): TGCAGCGTTGGGGGGGACAGGGGTGGGCTACAAGAGACCCAGTACTTC.

The chain carries TRBV2 and TRBJ1-2, with TRBD1 matching over 9 bases. Unmatched junction bases numbered 7, after V lost 7 bases and J lost 7 bases. The CDR3 runs to 13 residues. Germline CDR1 SNHLY, CDR2 FYNNEI. CDR3 DNA sequence: TGTGCCAGCATAGGACAGGGGATTGGTGGCTACACCTTC. This codes for CASIGQGIGGYTF.

A few counts support this clone. This chain joins TRBV10-3 and TRBJ1-2; a possible D gene is TRBD1 (5 bases). Deletions cut 8 bases from V and 3 bases from J, with 13 bases between. The CDR3 runs to 13 residues. The germline V gene has CDR1 ENHRY and CDR2 SYGVKD. The chain's CDR3 is CAIGQGSDYGYTF. CDR3 in DNA: TGTGCCATCGGGCAGGGAAGTGACTATGGCTACACCTTC.

The chain recombines TRBV5-1 with TRBJ2-5, with D perhaps matching TRBD1 (6 bases). Germline V gene data show CDR1 as SGHRS and CDR2 as YFSETQ. The CDR3 loop spans 14 amino acids. Trimming removed 4 bases at V and 3 bases at J, with 13 bases between. CDR3 nucleotide sequence: TGCGCCAGCAGCGGGGGCGACAGGAAAGAGACCCAGTACTTC. Translating gives CASSGGDRKETQYF.

There are a few counts of this clone. At one end, the junction sequence differs from germline, possibly due to a read error. The genes are TRBV7-7 and TRBJ2-5; a possible D gene is TRBD2 (6 bases). The DNA end lines up better with TRBJ2-7; the J call may be wrong. The V gene's germline CDR1 is SSHAT and CDR2 FNYEAQ (reference sequence). The CDR3 spans 13 residues. The CDR3 protein is CASSRGSGYEQYF. In DNA, the CDR3 is TGTGCTAGCAGCCGGGGTAGCGGCTACGAGCAGTACTTC.

This sequence joins TRBV5-1 and TRBJ1-4, with no clear D. Per the germline V gene, CDR1 is SGHRS and CDR2 is YFSETQ. Trimming removed 2 bases at V and 0 bases at J, with 8 bases between. This CDR3 contains 15 residues. Here the CDR3 reads CASSLREPTNEKLFF. CDR3 DNA: TGCGCCAGCAGCTTAAGGGAGCCAACTAATGAAAAACTGTTTTTT.

J is TRBJ1-2 and V is TRBV5-1; D remains ambiguous. Germline V gene sequence: CDR1 SGHRS, CDR2 YFSETQ. The CDR3 has 14 amino acids. The V end was cut by 0 bases, the J end by 8 bases, with 14 bases between. CDR3 in DNA: TGCGCCAGCAGCTTGGGAGACACCCCAAGAGGCTACACCTTC. Translating gives CASSLGDTPRGYTF.

The rearrangement links TRBV15 to TRBJ2-7; D remains unclear. The V and J ends lost 10 bases and 3 bases respectively, with 7 bases between them. CDR3 length: 10 residues. CDR1 and CDR2 (germline): LNHNV, YYDKDF (reference sequence). The CDR3 DNA is TGTGCCAGGAGAAGCTACGAGCAGTACTTC. Amino acid sequence: CARRSYEQYF. Full variable domain (outside the CDR3, taken from reference TRBV15 and TRBJ2-7): DAMVIQNPRYQVTQFGKPVTLSCSQTLNHNVMYWYQQKSSQAPKLLFHYYDKDFNNEADTPDNFQSRRPNTSFCFLDIRSPGLGDTAMYLCARRSYEQYFGPGTRLTVT.

The V and J genes are TRBV6-5 and TRBJ2-1, with a possible D match to TRBD1 (6 bases). Per germline, CDR1 MNHEY and CDR2 SVGAGI. Trimming took 0 bases from V and 5 from J, leaving 8 bases between them. The CDR3 is 14 amino acids. CDR3 region: CASSYSAGDNEQFF. The CDR3 bases are TGTGCCAGCAGTTACTCCGCAGGGGACAATGAGCAGTTCTTC.